This TCR beta chain was sequenced during a study of T cells in women clearing cervical HPV infection. About the research overall: Cases were women with histologically confirmed HPV16-related CIN3 or worse, including a couple of invasive cancers.

V was cut by 4 bases and J by 3 bases, with 15 bases left in between. Germline CDR1 SGHNT, CDR2 YYREEE (reference sequence). The CDR3 consists of 15 residues. Each participant carried one incident cervical HPV16 infection only. With respect to this clone: The missing CDR3 end, 3 residues past where the read stops, is filled in from the germline J gene.

TCRdb's table, derived via immunoSEQ multiplex PCR, lists solely in-frame clones and lacks some. This listing includes tens of thousands of clones. The material sequenced was blood buffy coat. The receptor was isolated from a woman between 18 and 75 years old with a cervical HPV16 infection that either progressed to CIN3+ or cleared (not recorded which). The chain employs TRBV5-4 and TRBJ2-3; D possibly corresponds to TRBD1 (5 bases). The part of the CDR3 DNA that was read is TGTGCCAGCAGCGCCAAGGGGTTTCGGACAGATACG. Translation: CASSAKGFRTDT. The entire CDR3 protein is CASSAKGFRTDTQYF. Complete variable domain (other parts from reference TRBV5-4 and TRBJ2-3): ETGVTQSPTHLIKTRGQQVTLRCSSQSGHNTVSWYQQALGQGPQFIFQYYREEENGRGNFPPRFSGLQFPNYSSELNVNALELDDSALYLCASSAKGFRTDTQYFGPGTRLTVL.